This TCR beta chain was sequenced for a study of response to subunit inactivated influenza vaccine. Study-wide findings and caveats: It was the authors' suggestion that each seasonal influenza vaccination recruits few new T cells.

TCRdb redid the calling of the RT-PCR reads with MiXCR, one entry per CDR3 protein. The data show around 520,000 distinct CDR3 sequences, 10% to 15% seen once. The CDR3 is 12 amino acids. V gave up 3 bases and J gave up 6 bases, with 9 bases separating them. As concerns this clonotype: The antigen is undetermined.

The origin of this receptor is a man aged 50-60 years who received an inactivated influenza vaccine. The sequencing here drew on PBMCs from blood, taken on the day of vaccination. This chain uses TRBV12-3 or TRBV12-4 with TRBJ2-7; D not certain. The CDR3 region is CASSFSVAEQYF. The CDR3 DNA sequence: TGTGCCAGCAGTTTTTCTGTTGCCGAGCAGTACTTC.